This T cell receptor beta chain stems from a study of beta chain features in type 1 diabetes. Study results and caveats: All four CD4+ subsets of Type 1 diabetes patients contained TCRB CDR3s that were moderately but significantly shorter.

As for this clone: The antigen is unknown.

Reverse transcribing all isolated RNA meant expressed TCRB transcripts were sequenced. Method: immunoSEQ multiplex PCR; TCRdb's copy keeps in-frame clones and lacks some. In the table there are around 600,000 clones, about an eighth of which are singletons. The germline V and J ends were trimmed by 7 bases and 6 bases, with 13 bases remaining between them. CDR3 size: 13 residues. CDR1 and CDR2 (germline): SNHLY, FYNNEI. The sequenced sample consisted of naive CD4+ T cells from blood. The receptor comes from a man aged 25 to 45 with type 1 diabetes. This chain connects TRBV2 to TRBJ1-5; D ambiguous. CDR3 bases: TGTGCCAGCAATACTCGGGAGGGTCAGCCCCAGCATTTT. It codes for CASNTREGQPQHF.